These T cell receptor beta chains were read from a single sample in a study of Graves' ophthalmopathy and Graves' hyperthyroidism. TCRdb used MiXCR to reprocess the multiplex PCR reads, holding one entry per CDR3 protein. This table holds roughly 410,000 distinct CDR3 sequences, 15% found once. Sequencing was carried out using peripheral blood. The receptors were sampled from a woman under 30 with stable Graves' hyperthyroidism. Each CDR3 is given with its conserved first and last residue. A D gene is named only where the DNA matches it firmly. Only part of the rows carry a size: once, few, many, or a class if the clone is expanded.

D: TRBD1; size: NA; V: TRBV6-1; J: TRBJ2-7; DNA: TGTGCCAGCAGTGAACTATCTCCGGGACAGGGGCCCTACGAGCAGTACTTC; CDR3: CASSELSPGQGPYEQYF
D: NA; size: NA; V: TRBV7-2; J: TRBJ1-2; DNA: TGTGCCAGCAGCTCGGGGCTTGGCTACACCTTC; CDR3: CASSSGLGYTF
D: NA; size: many; V: TRBV7-4; J: TRBJ1-5; DNA: TGTGCCAGCAGCTTCTGGGCCTTTGGTAGTTCGCAGTCTGGCAATCAGCCCCAGCATTTT; CDR3: CASSFWAFGSSQSGNQPQHF
D: NA; size: NA; V: TRBV28; J: TRBJ2-5; DNA: TGTGCCAGCAGTTTAGGCCCCGGCGGGACTCAAGAGACCCAGTACTTC; CDR3: CASSLGPGGTQETQYF
D: NA; size: many; V: TRBV6-1; J: TRBJ1-5; DNA: TGTGCCAGCAGTGAAGCTGGGGGAGGTCAGCCCCAGCATTTT; CDR3: CASSEAGGGQPQHF
D: NA; size: many; V: TRBV25-1; J: TRBJ2-2; DNA: TGTGCCAGCAGTGAAAGGGGCAGGGGTGACACCGGGGAGCTGTTTTTT; CDR3: CASSERGRGDTGELFF
D: NA; size: many; V: TRBV19; J: TRBJ2-7; DNA: TGTGCCAGTAGCCTTCAGGGGTACGACGAGCAGTACTTC; CDR3: CASSLQGYDEQYF
D: NA; size: many; V: TRBV28; J: TRBJ2-5; DNA: TGTGCCAGCAGTTTAATCCAGGGAAGGAGGGAGACCCAGTACTTC; CDR3: CASSLIQGRRETQYF
D: TRBD2; size: many; V: TRBV6-2/TRBV6-3; J: TRBJ2-7; DNA: TGTGCCAGCAGTTACTATAGCGGGGCCTACGAGCAGTACTTC; CDR3: CASSYYSGAYEQYF
D: TRBD1; size: many; V: TRBV12-3/TRBV12-4; J: TRBJ1-2; DNA: TGTGCCAGCAGTTTTGGTACAGGGGCGCGTGGCTACACCTTC; CDR3: CASSFGTGARGYTF
D: NA; size: many; V: TRBV20-1; J: TRBJ2-2; DNA: TGCAGTGCTAGAGCTCCAGCCGGTGGGGAGCTGTTTTTT; CDR3: CSARAPAGGELFF
D: TRBD1; size: many; V: TRBV12-3/TRBV12-4; J: TRBJ1-2; DNA: TGTGCCAGCAGTCCGGGACAGGAGGGCTATGGCTACACCTTC; CDR3: CASSPGQEGYGYTF
D: NA; size: many; V: TRBV11-2; J: TRBJ1-6; DNA: TGTGCCAGCAGCCAGACCCTTAATAATTCACCCCTCCACTTT; CDR3: CASSQTLNNSPLHF
D: NA; size: many; V: TRBV20-1; J: TRBJ1-5; DNA: TGCAGTGCCTTTACAGGTCTTGATCAGCCCCAGCATTTT; CDR3: CSAFTGLDQPQHF
D: TRBD1; size: many; V: TRBV20-1; J: TRBJ2-2; DNA: TGCAGTGCTAGAGGGGACAGAGACACCGGGGAGCTGTTTTTT; CDR3: CSARGDRDTGELFF
D: TRBD1; size: many; V: TRBV6-2/TRBV6-3; J: TRBJ2-7; DNA: TGTGCCAGCAGAAGCCGGGACAGGATCTACGAGCAGTACTTC; CDR3: CASRSRDRIYEQYF
D: TRBD2; size: many; V: TRBV24-1; J: TRBJ2-2; DNA: TGTGCCACCAGTGATTTGCTACAGGCGGGGGCCGGGGAGCTGTTTTTT; CDR3: CATSDLLQAGAGELFF
D: NA; size: many; V: TRBV2; J: TRBJ2-5; DNA: TGTGCCAGCAGTGAGAGACTAAGGGTCGCGACCCAGTACTTC; CDR3: CASSERLRVATQYF
D: NA; size: many; V: TRBV19; J: TRBJ2-7; DNA: TGTGCCAGAACTACAGGGAACGAGCAGTACTTC; CDR3: CARTTGNEQYF
D: NA; size: many; V: TRBV9; J: TRBJ1-2; DNA: TGTGCCAGCAGCGGTTCAGGGGCCGTCTATGGCTACACCTTC; CDR3: CASSGSGAVYGYTF
D: TRBD2; size: many; V: TRBV6-2/TRBV6-3; J: TRBJ2-5; DNA: TGTGCCAGCAGCCACCTCGGGGACTACTTATTGACCCAGTACTTC; CDR3: CASSHLGDYLLTQYF
D: NA; size: NA; V: TRBV12-3/TRBV12-4; J: TRBJ2-3; DNA: TGTGCCAGCAGTTTCGGGCAACCTAGCACAGATACGCAGTATTTT; CDR3: CASSFGQPSTDTQYF
D: TRBD1; size: many; V: TRBV12-3/TRBV12-4; J: TRBJ1-5; DNA: TGTGCCAGCAGTTGGGGACAGGGACGAAATGGTCAGCCCCAGCATTTT; CDR3: CASSWGQGRNGQPQHF
D: NA; size: many; V: TRBV20-1; J: TRBJ1-5; DNA: TGCAGTGCTACCGTCGCGGAGGGAGTAAGCAATCAGCCCCAGCATTTT; CDR3: CSATVAEGVSNQPQHF
D: TRBD1; size: many; V: TRBV20-1; J: TRBJ2-7; DNA: TGCAGTGCCTGGGACAGGGAGGACGAGCAGTACTTC; CDR3: CSAWDREDEQYF
D: TRBD1; size: many; V: TRBV19; J: TRBJ1-2; DNA: TGTGCCAGTAGTCGGAGGACAGGGATAAACTATGGCTACACCTTC; CDR3: CASSRRTGINYGYTF
D: NA; size: many; V: TRBV19; J: TRBJ2-7; DNA: TGTGCCAGTAGTATCCGGGGCAGATCCCACGAGCAGTACTTC; CDR3: CASSIRGRSHEQYF
D: NA; size: many; V: TRBV20-1; J: TRBJ1-1; DNA: TGCAGTGCTAGGTACGGGTCAATGAACACTGAAGCTTTCTTT; CDR3: CSARYGSMNTEAFF
D: TRBD1; size: many; V: TRBV6-1; J: TRBJ1-1; DNA: TGTGCCAGCAGACCTACAGGGGTCCCTGAAGCTTTCTTT; CDR3: CASRPTGVPEAFF
D: NA; size: many; V: TRBV19; J: TRBJ1-2; DNA: TGTGCCAGTATAGGGCAGCACTATGGCTACACCTTC; CDR3: CASIGQHYGYTF
D: TRBD1; size: NA; V: TRBV5-1; J: TRBJ2-2; DNA: TGCGCCAGCAGCTTGGACAGGGGGTACGGAGGGGAGCTGTTTTTT; CDR3: CASSLDRGYGGELFF
D: NA; size: many; V: TRBV10-3; J: TRBJ1-1; DNA: TGTGCCACTTATTCCGGGACCGAGAACACTGAAGCTTTCTTT; CDR3: CATYSGTENTEAFF
D: TRBD1; size: many; V: TRBV9; J: TRBJ1-1; DNA: TGTGCCAGCAGCAACCTACCGACAGGGTTAGACACTGAAGCTTTCTTT; CDR3: CASSNLPTGLDTEAFF
D: NA; size: many; V: TRBV10-1; J: TRBJ1-1; DNA: TGCGCCAGCAGTGAAGACAGGAGGAGCGCTGAAGCTTTCTTT; CDR3: CASSEDRRSAEAFF
D: NA; size: many; V: TRBV6-2/TRBV6-3; J: TRBJ1-5; DNA: TGTGCCAGCCGCACGGGGGGAACCTCCTCCCAGCATTTT; CDR3: CASRTGGTSSQHF
D: NA; size: once; V: TRBV19; J: TRBJ1-1; DNA: TGTGCCAGTACCCGTGAGGGGAGGACTGAAGCTTTCTTT; CDR3: CASTREGRTEAFF
D: TRBD1; size: many; V: TRBV6-1; J: TRBJ1-1; DNA: TGTGCCAGCGCGACAGGGATCGGCACTGAAGCTTTCTTT; CDR3: CASATGIGTEAFF
D: NA; size: NA; V: TRBV4-2; J: TRBJ2-7; DNA: TGTGCCAGCAGCCAAGGGGAAACTGTTTACGAGCAGTACTTC; CDR3: CASSQGETVYEQYF
D: NA; size: many; V: TRBV20-1; J: TRBJ1-5; DNA: TGCAGTGCCATAAGAGGCGTTACTCAGCCCCAGCATTTT; CDR3: CSAIRGVTQPQHF
D: TRBD1; size: many; V: TRBV28; J: TRBJ1-1; DNA: TGTGCCAGCAGTTTATTTGGACAGGGGCCGGTGAACACTGAAGCTTTCTTT; CDR3: CASSLFGQGPVNTEAFF
D: TRBD1; size: many; V: TRBV12-3/TRBV12-4; J: TRBJ1-5; DNA: TGTGCCAGCAGTCTGACAGGGAGTGGGCCCCAGCATTTT; CDR3: CASSLTGSGPQHF
D: NA; size: many; V: TRBV27; J: TRBJ2-3; DNA: TGTGCCAGCAGTTTATACTCTCCTAATCAGCCCCAGTATTTT; CDR3: CASSLYSPNQPQYF
D: NA; size: once; V: TRBV6-1; J: TRBJ1-1; DNA: TGTGCCAGCACCGCCGGACGGAGGAACACTGAAGCTTTCTTC; CDR3: CASTAGRRNTEAFF
D: NA; size: many; V: TRBV19; J: TRBJ2-5; DNA: TGTGCCAGTAGCCGAAGGGGGGCGGAGACCCAGTACTTC; CDR3: CASSRRGAETQYF
D: NA; size: many; V: TRBV12-3/TRBV12-4; J: TRBJ1-3; DNA: TGTGCCAGCAGTTTTGGGGGGCCGGGGGCTGGAAACACCATATATTTT; CDR3: CASSFGGPGAGNTIYF
D: TRBD1; size: few; V: TRBV15; J: TRBJ1-1; DNA: TGTGCCACCAGCAGACCCATTGGCGGGACAGGGAGGCGGACTGAAGCTTTCTTT; CDR3: CATSRPIGGTGRRTEAFF
D: NA; size: many; V: TRBV19; J: TRBJ1-1; DNA: TGTGCCAGTAGTCCAGGGAGGTGGACTGAAGCTTTCTTT; CDR3: CASSPGRWTEAFF
D: NA; size: NA; V: TRBV7-2; J: TRBJ1-2; DNA: TGTGCCAGCAGCTTAAGGGGCAGGGGCTGGGGCTACACCTTC; CDR3: CASSLRGRGWGYTF
D: NA; size: many; V: TRBV24-1; J: TRBJ2-7; DNA: TGTGCCACCAGCGGCGGCGGTGGGGATGAGCAGTACTTC; CDR3: CATSGGGGDEQYF